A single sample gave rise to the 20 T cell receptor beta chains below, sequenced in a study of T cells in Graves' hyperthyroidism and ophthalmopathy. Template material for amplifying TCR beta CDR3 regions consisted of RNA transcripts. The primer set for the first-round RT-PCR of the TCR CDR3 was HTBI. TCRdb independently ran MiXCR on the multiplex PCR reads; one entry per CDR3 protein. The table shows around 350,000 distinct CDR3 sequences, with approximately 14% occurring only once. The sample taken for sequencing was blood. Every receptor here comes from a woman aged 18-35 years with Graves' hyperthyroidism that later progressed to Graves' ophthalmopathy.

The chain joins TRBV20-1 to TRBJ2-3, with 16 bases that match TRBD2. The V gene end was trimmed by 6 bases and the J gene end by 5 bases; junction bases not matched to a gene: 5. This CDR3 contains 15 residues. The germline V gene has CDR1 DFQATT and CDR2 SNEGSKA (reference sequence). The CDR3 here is CSAGTSGRAGDTQYF. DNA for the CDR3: TGCAGTGCCGGGACTAGCGGGAGGGCCGGAGATACGCAGTATTTT.

The CDR3 nucleotides are TGTGCCAGCAGCCAAGGGCGACTAGTTGGGGGGGAGCAGTTCTTC. Amino acids: CASSQGRLVGGEQFF. The chain has TRBV14 and TRBJ2-1, with TRBD2 as a possible D gene (6 bases). The germline V gene has CDR1 SGHDN and CDR2 FVKESK. The CDR3 is made up of 15 amino acids. Trimming pared 1 base from V and 10 bases from J, leaving 17 bases between.

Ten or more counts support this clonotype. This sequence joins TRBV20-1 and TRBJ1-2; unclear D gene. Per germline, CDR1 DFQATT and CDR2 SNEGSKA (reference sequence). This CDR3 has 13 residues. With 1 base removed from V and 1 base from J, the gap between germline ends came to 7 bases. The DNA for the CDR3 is TGCAGTGCTAGAGGGAAGATTAACTATGGCTACACCTTC. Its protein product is CSARGKINYGYTF.

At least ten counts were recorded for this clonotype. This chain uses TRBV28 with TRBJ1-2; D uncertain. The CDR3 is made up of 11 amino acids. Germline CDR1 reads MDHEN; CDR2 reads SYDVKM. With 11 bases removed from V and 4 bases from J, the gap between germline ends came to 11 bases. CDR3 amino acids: CASQRGYGYTF. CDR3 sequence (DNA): TGTGCCTCACAACGGGGCTATGGCTACACCTTC.

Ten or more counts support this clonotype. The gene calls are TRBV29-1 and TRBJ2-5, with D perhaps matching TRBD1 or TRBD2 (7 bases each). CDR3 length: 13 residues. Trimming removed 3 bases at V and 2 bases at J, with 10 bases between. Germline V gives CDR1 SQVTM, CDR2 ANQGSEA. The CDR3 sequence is CSVDRGGQETQYF. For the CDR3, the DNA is TGCAGCGTTGACAGGGGGGGACAAGAGACCCAGTACTTC.

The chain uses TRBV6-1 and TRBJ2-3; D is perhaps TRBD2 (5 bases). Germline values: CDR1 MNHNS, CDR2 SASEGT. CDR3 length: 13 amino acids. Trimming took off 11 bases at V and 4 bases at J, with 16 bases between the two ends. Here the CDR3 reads CAGWTPWADTQYF. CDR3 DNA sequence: TGTGCCGGGTGGACTCCCTGGGCAGATACGCAGTATTTT.

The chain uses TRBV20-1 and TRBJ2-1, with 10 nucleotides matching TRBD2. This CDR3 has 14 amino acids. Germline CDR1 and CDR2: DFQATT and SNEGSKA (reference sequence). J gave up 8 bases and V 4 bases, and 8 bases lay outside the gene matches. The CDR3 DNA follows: TGCAGTGCTACCCTAGCGGGAGTTGGGGATGAGCAGTTCTTC. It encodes CSATLAGVGDEQFF.

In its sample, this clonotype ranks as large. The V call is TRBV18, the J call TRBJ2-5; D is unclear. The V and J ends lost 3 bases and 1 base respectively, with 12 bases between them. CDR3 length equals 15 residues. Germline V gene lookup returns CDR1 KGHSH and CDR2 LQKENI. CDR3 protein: CASSPPTSGQETQYF. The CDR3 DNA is TGTGCCAGCTCACCCCCTACCTCAGGCCAAGAGACCCAGTACTTC. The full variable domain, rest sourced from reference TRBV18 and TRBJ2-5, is NAGVMQNPRHLVRRRGQEARLRCSPMKGHSHVYWYRQLPEEGLKFMVYLQKENIIDESGMPKERFSAEFPKEGPSILRIQQVVRGDSAAYFCASSPPTSGQETQYFGPGTRLLVL.

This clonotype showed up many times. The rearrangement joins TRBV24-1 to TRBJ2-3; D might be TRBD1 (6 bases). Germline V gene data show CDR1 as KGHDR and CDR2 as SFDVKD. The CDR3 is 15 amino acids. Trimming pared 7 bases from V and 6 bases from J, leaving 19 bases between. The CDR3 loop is CATSPTGLSRDTQYF. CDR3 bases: TGTGCCACCAGCCCTACAGGGTTGAGTAGGGATACGCAGTATTTT.

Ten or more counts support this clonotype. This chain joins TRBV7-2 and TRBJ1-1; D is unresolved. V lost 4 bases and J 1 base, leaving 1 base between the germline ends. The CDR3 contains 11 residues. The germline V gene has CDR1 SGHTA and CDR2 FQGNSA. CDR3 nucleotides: TGTGCCAGCAGCTGGAACACTGAAGCTTTCTTT. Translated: CASSWNTEAFF.

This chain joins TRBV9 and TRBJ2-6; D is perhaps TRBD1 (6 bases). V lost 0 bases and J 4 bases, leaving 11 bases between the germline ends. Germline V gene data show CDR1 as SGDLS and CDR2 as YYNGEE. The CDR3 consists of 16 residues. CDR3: CASSVDGTTGANVLTF. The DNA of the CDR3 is TGTGCCAGCAGCGTAGACGGGACAACCGGGGCCAACGTCCTGACTTTC.

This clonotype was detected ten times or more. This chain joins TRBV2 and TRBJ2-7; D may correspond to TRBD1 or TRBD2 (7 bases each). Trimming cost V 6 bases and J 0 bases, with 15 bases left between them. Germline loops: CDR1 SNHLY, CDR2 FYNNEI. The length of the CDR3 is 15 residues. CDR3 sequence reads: CASRRQGGGSYEQYF. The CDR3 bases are TGTGCCAGCAGAAGACAGGGAGGGGGCTCCTACGAGCAGTACTTC. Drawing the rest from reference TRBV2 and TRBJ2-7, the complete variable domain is EPEVTQTPSHQVTQMGQEVILRCVPISNHLYFYWYRQILGQKVEFLVSFYNNEISEKSEIFDDQFSVERPDGSNFTLKIRSTKLEDSAMYFCASRRQGGGSYEQYFGPGTRLTVT.

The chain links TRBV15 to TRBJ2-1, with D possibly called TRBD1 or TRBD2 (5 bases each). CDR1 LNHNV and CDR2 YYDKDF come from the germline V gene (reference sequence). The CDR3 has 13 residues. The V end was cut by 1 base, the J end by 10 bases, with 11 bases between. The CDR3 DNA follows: TGTGCCACCAGCAGAGGCTTCCGGGGCGAGCAGTTCTTC. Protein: CATSRGFRGEQFF.

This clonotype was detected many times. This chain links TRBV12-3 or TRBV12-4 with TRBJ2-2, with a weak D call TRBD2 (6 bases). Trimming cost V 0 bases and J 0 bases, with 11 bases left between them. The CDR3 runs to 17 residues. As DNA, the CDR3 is TGTGCCAGCAGTTTAGCGGGGGGTCTCGCGAACACCGGGGAGCTGTTTTTT. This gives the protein CASSLAGGLANTGELFF.

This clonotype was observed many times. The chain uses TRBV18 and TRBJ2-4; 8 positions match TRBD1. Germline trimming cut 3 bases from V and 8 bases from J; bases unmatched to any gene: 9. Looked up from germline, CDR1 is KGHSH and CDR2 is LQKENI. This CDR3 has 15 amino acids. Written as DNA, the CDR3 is TGTGCCAGCTCACCCACGGCAGGGGGCGAATACATTCAGTACTTC. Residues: CASSPTAGGEYIQYF. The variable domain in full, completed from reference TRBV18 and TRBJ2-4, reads NAGVMQNPRHLVRRRGQEARLRCSPMKGHSHVYWYRQLPEEGLKFMVYLQKENIIDESGMPKERFSAEFPKEGPSILRIQQVVRGDSAAYFCASSPTAGGEYIQYFGAGTRLSVL.

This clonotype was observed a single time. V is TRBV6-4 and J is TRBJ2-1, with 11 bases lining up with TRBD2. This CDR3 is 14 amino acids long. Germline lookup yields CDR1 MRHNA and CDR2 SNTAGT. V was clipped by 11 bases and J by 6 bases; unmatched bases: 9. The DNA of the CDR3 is TGTGCCGCCACGGGGACTAGCGGATGCAATGAGCAGTTCTTC. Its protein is CAATGTSGCNEQFF.

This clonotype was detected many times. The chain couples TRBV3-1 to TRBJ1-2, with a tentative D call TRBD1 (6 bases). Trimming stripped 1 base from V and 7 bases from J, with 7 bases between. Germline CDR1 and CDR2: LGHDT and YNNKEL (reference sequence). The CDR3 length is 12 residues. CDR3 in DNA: TGTGCCAGCAGCCAAGGGACAGTTGGCTACACCTTC. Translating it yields CASSQGTVGYTF.

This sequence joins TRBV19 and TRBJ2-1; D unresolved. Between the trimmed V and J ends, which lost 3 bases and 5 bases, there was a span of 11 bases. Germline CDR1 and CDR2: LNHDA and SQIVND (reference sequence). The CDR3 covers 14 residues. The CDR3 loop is CASSIRVRNNEQFF. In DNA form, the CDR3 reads TGTGCCAGTAGTATCCGGGTCAGGAACAATGAGCAGTTCTTC.

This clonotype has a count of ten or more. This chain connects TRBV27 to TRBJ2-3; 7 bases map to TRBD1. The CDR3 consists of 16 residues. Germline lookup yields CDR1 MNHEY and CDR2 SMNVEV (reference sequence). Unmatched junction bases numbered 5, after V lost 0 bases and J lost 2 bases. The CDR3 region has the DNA TGTGCCAGCAGTTTATCCCGGGACAGCCTCACAGATACGCAGTATTTT. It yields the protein CASSLSRDSLTDTQYF.

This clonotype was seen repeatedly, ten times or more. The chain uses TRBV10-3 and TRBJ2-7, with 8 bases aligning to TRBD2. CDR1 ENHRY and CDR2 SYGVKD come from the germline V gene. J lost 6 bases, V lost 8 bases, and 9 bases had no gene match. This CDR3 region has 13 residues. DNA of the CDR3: TGTGCCATCGCCTCGGGAGGGATGGGCGAGCAGTACTTC. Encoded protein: CAIASGGMGEQYF.